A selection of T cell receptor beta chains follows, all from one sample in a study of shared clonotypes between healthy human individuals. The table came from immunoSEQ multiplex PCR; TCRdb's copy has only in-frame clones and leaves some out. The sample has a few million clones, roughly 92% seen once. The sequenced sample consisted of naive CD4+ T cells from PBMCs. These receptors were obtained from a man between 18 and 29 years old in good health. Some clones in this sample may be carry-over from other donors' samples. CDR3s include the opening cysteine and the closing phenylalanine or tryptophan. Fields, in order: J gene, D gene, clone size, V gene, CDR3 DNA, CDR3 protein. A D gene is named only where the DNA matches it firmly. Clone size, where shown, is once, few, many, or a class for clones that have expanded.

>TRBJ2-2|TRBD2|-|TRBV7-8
TGTGCCAGCAGCTTTACCCCGACTAGCGCGAACACCGGGGAGCTGTTTTTT
CASSFTPTSANTGELFF
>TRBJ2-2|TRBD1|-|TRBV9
TGTGCCAGCAGCGTCGGGCCCCTCCCGGGACAGGGTAACACCGGGGAGCTGTTTTTT
CASSVGPLPGQGNTGELFF
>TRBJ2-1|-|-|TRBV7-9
TGTGCCAGCAGCTTAGGTAAGGAAGACAATGAGCAGTTCTTC
CASSLGKEDNEQFF
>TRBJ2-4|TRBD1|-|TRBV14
TGTGCCAGCAGCCAAATGGACAGGGCACACATTCAGTACTTC
CASSQMDRAHIQYF
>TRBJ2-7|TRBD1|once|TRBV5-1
TGCGCCAGCAGCTTGGCCAGACAGGGTCTGGGCGAGCAGTACTTC
CASSLARQGLGEQYF
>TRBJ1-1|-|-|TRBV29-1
TGCAGCGCCCCCCGGGCAGGTGGGGACACTGAAGCTTTCTTT
CSAPRAGGDTEAFF
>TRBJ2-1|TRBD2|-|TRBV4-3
TGCGCCAGCAGATCCGGGACTAGCGGGACTCACCTCACCTACAATGAGCAGTTCTTC
CASRSGTSGTHLTYNEQFF
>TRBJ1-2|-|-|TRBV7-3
TGTGCCAGCAGCCCCGGGACCGGCTATGGCTACACCTTC
CASSPGTGYGYTF
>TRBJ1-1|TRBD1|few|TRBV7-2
TGTGCCAGCAGCATCCCAGGGGGCACTGAAGCTTTCTTT
CASSIPGGTEAFF
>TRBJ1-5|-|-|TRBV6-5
TGTGCCAGCAGTTTTTCGGGGTCGGGCAATCAGCCCCAGCATTTT
CASSFSGSGNQPQHF
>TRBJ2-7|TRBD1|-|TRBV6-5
TGTGCCAGCAGTTACCGACAGGGGCGCTCCTACGAGCAGTACTTC
CASSYRQGRSYEQYF
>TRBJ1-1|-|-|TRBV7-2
TGTGCCAGCAGCTTCGCCAGGGTGAACACTGAAGCTTTCTTT
CASSFARVNTEAFF
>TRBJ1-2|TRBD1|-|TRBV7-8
TGTGCCAGCAGCACGCTAACCCGGACAGGGTGGTCCCGAGCGAACTATGGCTACACCTTC
CASSTLTRTGWSRANYGYTF
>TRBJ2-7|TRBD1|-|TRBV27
TGTGCCAGCAGCCGGACAGGGCCAATATACGAGCAGTACTTC
CASSRTGPIYEQYF
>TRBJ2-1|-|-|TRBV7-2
TGTGCCAGCAGCCCCCGAACAGGAACGGATGAGCAGTTCTTC
CASSPRTGTDEQFF
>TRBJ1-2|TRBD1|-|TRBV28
TGTGCCAGCAGTTACCCCCTCGACGGACAGGGTATGAGGGGCTACACCTTC
CASSYPLDGQGMRGYTF
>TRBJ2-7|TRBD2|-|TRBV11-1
TGTGCCAGCAGCTCGCGTCTAGCGGGAGGCGAGCAGTACTTC
CASSSRLAGGEQYF
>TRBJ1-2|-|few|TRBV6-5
TGTGCCAGCAGCTTCGACGGAGCCTATGGCTACACCTTC
CASSFDGAYGYTF
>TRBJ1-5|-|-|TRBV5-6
TGTGCCAGCAGCTTGGAGCCGGTGTGGGGCCGCGGGCAGCCCCAGCATTTT
CASSLEPVWGRGQPQHF
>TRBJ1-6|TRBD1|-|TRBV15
TGTGCCACCAGAGACAGGGAGGCTTATAATTCACCCCTCCACTTT
CATRDREAYNSPLHF
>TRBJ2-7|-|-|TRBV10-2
TGCGCCAGCACGGCAGGGGTGTCCCACGAGCAGTACTTC
CASTAGVSHEQYF
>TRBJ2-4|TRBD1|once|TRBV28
TGTGCCAGCAGCTCCGGGACAGGGAGAAACATTCAGTACTTC
CASSSGTGRNIQYF
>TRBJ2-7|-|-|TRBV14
TGTGCCAGCAGCCTAGTCCGTGGGGGGAAGCGTTACGAGCAGTACTTC
CASSLVRGGKRYEQYF
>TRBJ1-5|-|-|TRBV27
TGTGCCAGCAGTCCAAAACCGGGGGCAGTGGGTCAGCCCCAGCATTTT
CASSPKPGAVGQPQHF
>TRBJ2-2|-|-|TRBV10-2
TGCGCCAGCAGGACTAATCAGAACACCGGGGAGCTGTTTTTT
CASRTNQNTGELFF
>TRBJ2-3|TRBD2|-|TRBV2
TGTGCCAGCAATGCGGGAGAGACAGATACGCAGTATTTT
CASNAGETDTQYF